The TCR beta chain described here comes from a study of CD8 T cells in ankylosing spondylitis. Study-level findings and limits: Researchers reportedly found disease-linked clones significantly enriched in matched ankylosing spondylitis synovial fluid. Disease-associated clonotypes exhibited CD8+ identity and were relatively infrequent in peripheral blood. Past research had described some motif variants in reactive arthritis synovial fluid and blood.

Making the TCR beta libraries involved quantitative 5'-RACE with molecular barcodes. TCRdb fed the 5' RACE reads into MiXCR, producing one record per CDR3 protein. The sample carries more than 200,000 distinct CDR3 sequences, 20% to 30% recorded once. Concerning this clonotype itself: What it binds is unknown.

The CDR3 is made up of 17 amino acids. From germline, CDR1 is MNHEY and CDR2 SVGAGI. V gave up 0 bases and J gave up 4 bases, with 18 bases separating them. The material sequenced was blood, either unsorted or a sorted T cell fraction (not recorded which). The clonotype comes from a male donor with ankylosing spondylitis or in good health (not recorded which). The chain combines TRBV6-5 with TRBJ2-5; a weak D match, TRBD1 (7 bases). CDR3 sequence reads: CASSYSLQGGVRETQYF. DNA for the CDR3: TGTGCCAGCAGTTACTCCTTGCAGGGGGGCGTTCGAGAGACCCAGTACTTC.